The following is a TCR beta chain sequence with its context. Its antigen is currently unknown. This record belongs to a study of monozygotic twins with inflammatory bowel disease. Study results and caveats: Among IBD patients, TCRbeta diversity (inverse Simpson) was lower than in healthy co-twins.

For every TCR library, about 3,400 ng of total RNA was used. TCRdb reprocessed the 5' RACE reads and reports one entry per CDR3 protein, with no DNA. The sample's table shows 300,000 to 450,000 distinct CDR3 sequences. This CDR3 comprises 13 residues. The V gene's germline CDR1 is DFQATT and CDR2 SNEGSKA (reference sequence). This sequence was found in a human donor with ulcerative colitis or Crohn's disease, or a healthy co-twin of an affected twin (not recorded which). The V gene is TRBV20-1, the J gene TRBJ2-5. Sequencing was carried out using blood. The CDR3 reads CSASMGMQETQYF.